Each of the 25 T cell receptor beta chains below was sequenced from the same sample in a study of yellow fever vaccine responses in identical twins. Via MiXCR, TCRdb re-called the RT-PCR reads, giving one row per CDR3 protein. The profile shows tens of thousands of distinct CDR3 sequences, 45% to 65% of them singletons. The sample consisted of T cells from blood (PBMCs), unsorted or a sorted subset (not recorded which), taken before or after yellow fever vaccination (not recorded which). Receptor source: a woman under 30 who received the yellow fever vaccine.

The chain combines TRBV6-1 with TRBJ2-1, with 10 bases identical to TRBD1. This CDR3 is 13 amino acids long. Germline loops: CDR1 MNHNS, CDR2 SASEGT. The V gene end was trimmed by 8 bases and the J gene end by 6 bases; junction bases not matched to a gene: 4. The CDR3 spells CASGRTGGNEQFF. In DNA, the CDR3 is TGTGCCAGCGGTAGGACAGGGGGCAATGAGCAGTTCTTC.

V and J are TRBV11-2 and TRBJ2-7, with D perhaps matching TRBD2 (5 bases). The V gene lost 4 bases and the J gene lost 5 bases, with 12 bases spanning the gap. Germline CDR1 SGHAT, CDR2 FQNNGV. The CDR3 is made up of 13 amino acids. The CDR3 DNA reads as TGTGCCAGCAGCTCCCAACCGGGGAACGAGCAGTACTTC. This translates into CASSSQPGNEQYF.

CDR3 coding DNA: TGTGCCAGCAGCGCTACCGGGACAGGGTCCGAAAAACTGTTTTTT. Its protein product is CASSATGTGSEKLFF. The chain combines TRBV11-1 with TRBJ1-4; 9 nucleotides align to TRBD1. After removal of 5 bases from V and 8 bases from J, the junction contained 9 bases not matched to a gene. The CDR3 length is 15 residues. The germline V gene has CDR1 SGHAT and CDR2 FQDESV (reference sequence).

The chain has TRBV4-1 and TRBJ2-5; 10 bases agree with TRBD2. The germline CDR1 and CDR2 sequences are MGHRA and YSYEKL. CDR3 length equals 15 residues. Germline trimming cut 4 bases from V and 3 bases from J; bases unmatched to any gene: 5. CDR3: CASSPRTSGEETQYF. In DNA form, the CDR3 reads TGCGCCAGCAGCCCTCGGACTAGCGGAGAAGAGACCCAGTACTTC.

The V call is TRBV18, the J call TRBJ2-3; D perhaps matches TRBD1 (6 bases). V lost 3 bases and J lost 0, with 16 bases in between. The CDR3 totals 17 residues. The germline CDR1 and CDR2 sequences are KGHSH and LQKENI. The CDR3 region has the DNA TGTGCCAGCTCACCTTCTCTAATACAGGGAAGCACAGATACGCAGTATTTT. It specifies CASSPSLIQGSTDTQYF. The complete variable domain, with remaining parts taken from reference TRBV18 and TRBJ2-3, reads NAGVMQNPRHLVRRRGQEARLRCSPMKGHSHVYWYRQLPEEGLKFMVYLQKENIIDESGMPKERFSAEFPKEGPSILRIQQVVRGDSAAYFCASSPSLIQGSTDTQYFGPGTRLTVL.

This clonotype was counted between two and nine times. This chain joins TRBV10-3 and TRBJ1-5, with D perhaps TRBD1 (5 bases). Germline CDR1 is ENHRY and CDR2 is SYGVKD. The V and J ends lost 6 bases and 2 bases respectively, with 23 bases between them. This CDR3 comprises 18 residues. The CDR3 coding sequence is TGTGCCATCAGCCCTCTCCCAGGGACCTCGGGCGGCAATCAGCCCCAGCATTTT. Its protein is CAISPLPGTSGGNQPQHF.

V is TRBV18 and J is TRBJ2-3; tentative D call: TRBD1 (6 bases). V lost 3 bases and J 4 bases, leaving 11 bases between the germline ends. This CDR3 is 14 amino acids long. CDR1 KGHSH and CDR2 LQKENI come from the germline V gene. CDR3 residues: CASSPGRGADTQYF. CDR3 nucleotide sequence: TGTGCCAGCTCACCCGGCAGGGGCGCAGATACGCAGTATTTT.

This clonotype was found a few times. This chain joins TRBV28 and TRBJ2-1, with D uncertain. CDR3 length equals 14 residues. Trimming took 5 bases from V and 2 from J, leaving 10 bases between them. In germline, CDR1 is MDHEN, CDR2 SYDVKM. CDR3 protein: CASSRPPPYNEQFF. The DNA of the CDR3 is TGTGCCAGCAGTCGCCCACCCCCCTACAATGAGCAGTTCTTC.

This clonotype was seen a handful of times. The chain employs TRBV25-1 and TRBJ2-1, with no clear D. CDR1 MGHDK and CDR2 SYGVNS come from the germline V gene. Trimming cost V 1 base and J 8 bases, with 3 bases left between them. CDR3 length: 11 residues. The CDR3 loop reads CASSEWYEQFF. For the CDR3, the DNA is TGTGCCAGCAGTGAATGGTATGAGCAGTTCTTC.

The V call is TRBV18, the J call TRBJ1-1; perhaps TRBD1 as D (6 bases). CDR3 size: 14 residues. Germline CDR1 and CDR2: KGHSH and LQKENI. V shed 5 bases and J shed 0 bases, with 10 bases lying between them. This CDR3 is CASSRTDMNTEAFF. The CDR3 coding sequence is TGTGCCAGCTCAAGGACAGATATGAACACTGAAGCTTTCTTT.

The V call is TRBV28, the J call TRBJ2-1, with 8 positions matching TRBD1. V shed 6 bases and J 7 bases; nucleotides not matched to a gene: 14. This CDR3 is 16 amino acids long. Per germline, CDR1 MDHEN and CDR2 SYDVKM. The CDR3 DNA reads TGTGCCAGCAGCTCCGGCCAGGGGGCGAGTAGTAATGAGCAGTTCTTC. It encodes CASSSGQGASSNEQFF.

V is TRBV2 and J is TRBJ2-2; 8 bases line up with TRBD2. Germline values: CDR1 SNHLY, CDR2 FYNNEI. The CDR3 sequence is 16 residues long. The ends lost 4 bases at V and 1 base at J; junction bases unmatched: 5. The CDR3 is CASSARLAWNTGELFF. DNA for the CDR3: TGTGCCAGCAGTGCCAGACTAGCGTGGAACACCGGGGAGCTGTTTTTT. The full variable domain, rest sourced from reference TRBV2 and TRBJ2-2, is EPEVTQTPSHQVTQMGQEVILRCVPISNHLYFYWYRQILGQKVEFLVSFYNNEISEKSEIFDDQFSVERPDGSNFTLKIRSTKLEDSAMYFCASSARLAWNTGELFFGEGSRLTVL.

This chain uses TRBV20-1 with TRBJ2-2; no reliable D call. The CDR3 totals 12 residues. The ends were cut back, 4 bases at V and 4 bases at J, with 7 bases in the middle. Germline V gene lookup returns CDR1 DFQATT and CDR2 SNEGSKA (reference sequence). CDR3 amino acids: CSAKLTTGELFF. The CDR3 DNA is TGCAGTGCTAAACTTACCACCGGGGAGCTGTTTTTT.

This clonotype was detected only a few times. The CDR3 is CASSLSLDTYEQYF. CDR3 DNA sequence: TGCGCCAGCAGCCTGAGCCTCGATACCTACGAGCAGTACTTC. The rearrangement uses TRBV4-1 and TRBJ2-7; D is ambiguous. This CDR3 spans 14 amino acids. Trimming removed 4 bases at V and 2 bases at J, with 12 bases between. In germline, CDR1 is MGHRA, CDR2 YSYEKL.

This clonotype appeared a few times. The chain recombines TRBV29-1 with TRBJ2-7; 8 bases match TRBD1. With V trimmed by 0 bases and J by 1 base, 8 bases remained unmatched. Germline-derived CDR1 and CDR2 are SQVTM and ANQGSEA. The CDR3 spans 16 residues. CDR3 DNA sequence: TGCAGCGTTGAAGATCGCAGGACAGGGAAATCCTACGAGCAGTACTTC. Residues: CSVEDRRTGKSYEQYF.

V usage is TRBV7-6 and J usage is TRBJ1-4, with D uncertain. In germline, CDR1 is SGHVS, CDR2 FNYEAQ. V was clipped by 4 bases and J by 8 bases, with 5 bases between them. The CDR3 is 11 amino acids. Written as DNA, the CDR3 is TGTGCCAGCAGCTATGGGGAAAAACTGTTTTTT. This sequence encodes CASSYGEKLFF.

This clonotype appeared a single time. The V and J genes are TRBV24-1 and TRBJ2-7; unclear D gene. This CDR3 spans 12 amino acids. CDR1 is KGHDR and CDR2 is SFDVKD in the germline V gene. The V end lost 5 bases, the J end lost 3 bases, and 7 bases lay between the germline ends. As DNA, the CDR3 is TGTGCCACCAGTGGAGAGGACTACGAGCAGTACTTC. Its translation is CATSGEDYEQYF.

The V gene is TRBV7-8, the J gene TRBJ2-7; weak D call: TRBD2 (5 bases). CDR3 length: 13 residues. Trimming stripped 3 bases from V and 2 bases from J, with 8 bases between. Germline V gene lookup returns CDR1 SGHVS and CDR2 FQNEAQ. CDR3 DNA: TGTGCCAGCAGCTTCAGAGGGACCTACGAGCAGTACGTC. It codes for CASSFRGTYEQYV.

CDR3 amino acids: CASSQSLVNVDYGYTF. Written as DNA, the CDR3 is TGCGCCAGCAGTCAATCGTTGGTAAATGTGGACTATGGCTACACCTTC. The chain employs TRBV23-1 and TRBJ1-2, with D unresolved. TRBV23-1 is given ORF status, its function remaining uncertain. CDR3 length: 16 residues. The germline V and J ends were trimmed by 0 bases and 3 bases, with 14 bases remaining between them.

The rearrangement uses TRBV6-1 and TRBJ2-1; TRBD2 matches at 12 bases. Trimming took 4 bases from V and 7 from J; bases not matched to a gene: 2. The germline V gene has CDR1 MNHNS and CDR2 SASEGT. CDR3 length: 14 amino acids. CDR3 nucleotides: TGTGCCAGCAGTGCTAGCGGGGGGGCAAATGAGCAGTTCTTC. Amino acid sequence: CASSASGGANEQFF.

This chain links TRBV2 with TRBJ2-7, with TRBD1 as a possible D gene (7 bases). CDR1 and CDR2 from the germline V gene are SNHLY and FYNNEI. V shed 8 bases and J shed 0 bases, with 17 bases lying between them. The CDR3 totals 15 residues. CDR3 nucleotide sequence: TGTGCCAGCGGAGGGACAGCGAGGGGCTCCTACGAGCAGTACTTC. As protein: CASGGTARGSYEQYF. Combining the CDR3 with reference TRBV2 and TRBJ2-7 gives the whole variable domain EPEVTQTPSHQVTQMGQEVILRCVPISNHLYFYWYRQILGQKVEFLVSFYNNEISEKSEIFDDQFSVERPDGSNFTLKIRSTKLEDSAMYFCASGGTARGSYEQYFGPGTRLTVT.

This clonotype was seen more than once but under ten times. The V and J genes are TRBV3-1 and TRBJ1-6, with TRBD1 matching 10 bases. Per the germline V gene, CDR1 is LGHDT and CDR2 is YNNKEL (reference sequence). J gave up 6 bases and V 3 bases, and 5 bases lay outside the gene matches. CDR3 length: 16 amino acids. In DNA, the CDR3 is TGTGCCAGCAGCCACGGGACAGGGGTTGTTAATTCACCCCTCCACTTT. Amino acid sequence: CASSHGTGVVNSPLHF.

The rearrangement links TRBV5-4 to TRBJ2-7, with 10 bases aligning to TRBD2. Germline V gene lookup returns CDR1 SGHNT and CDR2 YYREEE (reference sequence). The junction had 8 bases not matched to a gene; V was cut back by 3 bases and J by 2 bases. The CDR3 runs 16 residues. The DNA for the CDR3 is TGTGCCAGCAGCTACGATCCGGGACTAGCGACCTACGAGCAGTACTTC. Translating gives CASSYDPGLATYEQYF.

The chain joins TRBV2 to TRBJ1-6; TRBD1 aligns across 9 bases. V lost 2 bases, J lost 7 bases, and 9 bases stayed unmatched. CDR3 length: 17 amino acids. Germline assignment: CDR1 SNHLY and CDR2 FYNNEI. The CDR3 reads CASSERTGGAGNSPLHF. The CDR3 region has the DNA TGTGCCAGCAGTGAAAGAACAGGGGGCGCAGGGAATTCACCCCTCCACTTT. The full variable domain, completed using reference TRBV2 and TRBJ1-6, is EPEVTQTPSHQVTQMGQEVILRCVPISNHLYFYWYRQILGQKVEFLVSFYNNEISEKSEIFDDQFSVERPDGSNFTLKIRSTKLEDSAMYFCASSERTGGAGNSPLHFGNGTRLTVT.

The chain carries TRBV29-1 and TRBJ1-1; D is unresolved. The germline V and J ends were trimmed by 6 bases and 6 bases, with 11 bases remaining between them. Germline lookup yields CDR1 SQVTM and CDR2 ANQGSEA. The CDR3 spans 11 residues. The CDR3 coding sequence is TGCAGCGTGCCCCGTGGATCTGAAGCTTTCTTT. This encodes CSVPRGSEAFF.